These 11 T cell receptor beta chains came from one sample sequenced in a study of breast tumors, draining lymph nodes, adjacent tissues. Each CDR3 protein is one row after TCRdb ran MiXCR on the multiplex PCR reads. Of under 250,000 distinct CDR3 sequences in the sample, about a third are singletons; the top ten hold roughly 1.5%. The lymph nodes were axillary draining lymph nodes from breast cancer patients. Sequencing was done on a sample of axillary lymph node tissue. All receptors derive from a female donor with breast cancer. Some clones in this sample may be carry-over from other donors' samples.

Concerning this clonotype itself: The germline gene is not matched at one end of the junction; a read error may be the cause. This chain connects TRBV2 to TRBJ1-6; 8 bases fit TRBD1. This CDR3 contains 16 residues. Germline CDR1 is SNHLY and CDR2 is FYNNEI. The CDR3 region is CASSVRQGPLNSPLHF. In DNA, the CDR3 is TGTGCCAGCAGTGTTCGACAGGGGCCCCTGAATTCACCCCTCCACTTC.

CDR3 in amino acids: CAWSDDEAFF. DNA of the CDR3: TGTGCCTGGAGTGACGATGAAGCTTTCTTT. V is TRBV30 and J is TRBJ1-1, with D unclear. V lost 1 base to trimming and J lost 7 bases, with 4 bases between them. The CDR3 runs to 10 residues. The V gene's germline CDR1 is GTSNPN and CDR2 SVGIG (reference sequence).

Many counts were recorded for this clonotype. The V and J genes are TRBV20-1 and TRBJ2-3, with D tentatively TRBD2 (5 bases). V was cut by 0 bases and J by 1 base, with 8 bases left in between. Germline values: CDR1 DFQATT, CDR2 SNEGSKA (reference sequence). This CDR3 contains 14 residues. The CDR3 region is CSARDRDGTDTQYF. The CDR3 region has the DNA TGCAGTGCTAGAGATCGGGATGGCACAGATACGCAGTATTTT.

Many counts were recorded for this clonotype. This sequence joins TRBV10-3 and TRBJ2-7, with 7 bases aligning to TRBD1. The CDR3 sequence is 13 residues long. Germline assignment: CDR1 ENHRY and CDR2 SYGVKD. V was pared by 6 bases and J by 1 base, with 3 bases of the junction left unmatched. DNA of the CDR3: TGTGCCATCAGGGGGGACAGTTCCTACGAGCAGTACTTC. This encodes CAIRGDSSYEQYF.

This clonotype came up a few times. This sequence may be a read error, since a much larger clone differs from it by one base. This chain joins TRBV7-9 and TRBJ2-7; TRBD1 matches 7 bases. Germline lookup yields CDR1 SEHNR and CDR2 FQNEAQ (reference sequence). The CDR3 sequence is 15 residues long. CDR3 residues: CASSLEGQRSYEQHF. The CDR3, as DNA: TGTGCCAGCAGCTTAGAGGGACAGCGGTCCTACGAGCAGCACTTC.

In this sample, this clonotype turned up many times. This chain uses TRBV19 with TRBJ1-3, with D perhaps matching TRBD1 (6 bases). V was clipped by 3 bases and J by 2 bases, with 8 bases between them. CDR3 length: 14 residues. Germline V gene data show CDR1 as LNHDA and CDR2 as SQIVND (reference sequence). CDR3 nucleotide sequence: TGTGCCAGTAGTATTGGGGGGCCTGGAAACACCATATATTTT. This translates into CASSIGGPGNTIYF.

In this sample, this clonotype turned up many times. V usage is TRBV7-2 and J usage is TRBJ2-7; TRBD2 aligns across 7 bases. Germline trimming cut 5 bases from V and 4 bases from J; bases unmatched to any gene: 11. In germline, CDR1 is SGHTA, CDR2 FQGNSA. This CDR3 has 15 amino acids. The CDR3 loop reads CASSPTPGRVYEQYF. The CDR3 region has the DNA TGTGCCAGCAGCCCAACGCCTGGGAGGGTTTACGAGCAGTACTTC.

This clonotype was counted at least ten times. V is TRBV24-1 and J is TRBJ2-1; D gene ambiguous. V shed 4 bases and J shed 7 bases, with 7 bases lying between them. There are 12 residues in the CDR3. The germline V gene encodes CDR1 KGHDR and CDR2 SFDVKD. This CDR3 reads CATSEPGNEQFF. The CDR3 DNA sequence: TGTGCCACCAGTGAACCCGGGAATGAGCAGTTCTTC.

The V gene is TRBV20-1, the J gene TRBJ1-5; TRBD1 agrees at 10 bases. Germline CDR1 DFQATT, CDR2 SNEGSKA (reference sequence). The J segment lost 10 bases and the V segment lost 3 bases, leaving 9 bases of the junction unmatched. The CDR3 contains 14 residues. CDR3 protein: CSASRDRGVQPQHF. The CDR3 DNA reads TGCAGTGCTAGCCGGGACAGGGGAGTGCAACCCCAGCATTTT.

This clonotype was seen once. This CDR3 reads CATREGLSYNEQFF. The CDR3 region has the DNA TGTGCCACCAGAGAGGGACTATCGTACAATGAGCAGTTCTTC. This chain joins TRBV15 and TRBJ2-1; TRBD2 aligns across 7 bases. The CDR3 spans 14 residues. Looked up from germline, CDR1 is LNHNV and CDR2 is YYDKDF (reference sequence). After removal of 6 bases from V and 4 bases from J, the junction contained 6 bases not matched to a gene.

This clonotype was recorded at least ten times. The J gene is TRBJ2-5, the V gene TRBV19; no reliable D call. The CDR3 totals 14 residues. Trimming cost V 4 bases and J 0 bases, with 9 bases left between them. Germline V gives CDR1 LNHDA, CDR2 SQIVND (reference sequence). CDR3 DNA sequence: TGTGCCAGTAGTACCCGACAAGACCAAGAGACCCAGTACTTC. Amino acid sequence: CASSTRQDQETQYF.